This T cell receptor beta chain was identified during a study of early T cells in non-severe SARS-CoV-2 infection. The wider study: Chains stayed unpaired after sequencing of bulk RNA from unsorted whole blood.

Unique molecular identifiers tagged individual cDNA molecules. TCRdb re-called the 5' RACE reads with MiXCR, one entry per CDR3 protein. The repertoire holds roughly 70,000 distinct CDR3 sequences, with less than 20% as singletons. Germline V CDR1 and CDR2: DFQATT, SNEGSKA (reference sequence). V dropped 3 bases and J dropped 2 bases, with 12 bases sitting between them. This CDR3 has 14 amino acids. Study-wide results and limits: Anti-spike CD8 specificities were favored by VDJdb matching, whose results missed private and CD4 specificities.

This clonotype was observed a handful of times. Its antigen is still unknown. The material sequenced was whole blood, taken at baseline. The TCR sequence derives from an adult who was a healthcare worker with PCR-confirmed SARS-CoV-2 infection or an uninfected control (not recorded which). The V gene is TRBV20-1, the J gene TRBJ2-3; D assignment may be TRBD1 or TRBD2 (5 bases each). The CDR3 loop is CSASSGGYTDTQYF. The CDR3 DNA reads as TGCAGTGCTAGTAGTGGGGGTTACACAGATACGCAGTATTTT.